A single sample is the source of the 9 T cell receptor beta chains below, sequenced in a study of T cell responses to AZD1222 COVID-19 vaccine. Generated by immunoSEQ multiplex PCR, the TCRdb table keeps only in-frame clones and is missing some. The sample lists under 150,000 clones; roughly 87% were seen once. The sample consisted of peripheral blood, taken on day 0 of AZD1222 vaccination. These receptors were collected from an adult in good health.

This clone showed up just a few times. V gene TRBV15 combines with J gene TRBJ1-1; D is unresolved. CDR1 is LNHNV, CDR2 YYDKDF, per germline (reference sequence). The CDR3 is 14 amino acids. V shed 4 bases and J shed 8 bases, with 17 bases lying between them. The CDR3 DNA reads TGTGCCACCAGCACAAGGGTCTCAAGAAGAGAAGCTTTCTTT. Protein sequence: CATSTRVSRREAFF.

The CDR3 DNA sequence: TGTGCCAGCAGCCGTGACCCCACGAGGGGCTACACCTTC. Protein sequence: CASSRDPTRGYTF. V and J are TRBV6-5 and TRBJ1-2; D not resolved. Trimming removed 6 bases from V and 8 bases from J, with 16 bases in between. Germline V gives CDR1 MNHEY, CDR2 SVGAGI. The CDR3 spans 13 residues.

The DNA for the CDR3 is TGTGCCAGCAGCCCGACAGGGGTAGCATCCTACGAGCAGTACTTC. Protein product: CASSPTGVASYEQYF. The chain recombines TRBV4-2 with TRBJ2-7; 8 nucleotides align to TRBD1. The V gene's germline CDR1 is LGHNA and CDR2 YNFKEQ. V lost 4 bases to trimming and J lost 1 base; unmatched junction nucleotides: 6. The CDR3 runs to 15 residues.

The J gene is TRBJ2-2, the V gene TRBV27; D gene ambiguous. With 3 bases removed from V and 7 bases from J, the gap between germline ends came to 3 bases. CDR3 size: 11 residues. In germline, CDR1 is MNHEY, CDR2 SMNVEV (reference sequence). DNA for the CDR3: TGTGCCAGCAGTTTTTTCGGGGAGCTGTTTTTT. Encoded protein: CASSFFGELFF.

The chain carries TRBV28 and TRBJ1-3, with no clear D. The germline V and J ends were trimmed by 8 bases and 8 bases, with 19 bases remaining between them. Germline V CDR1 and CDR2: MDHEN, SYDVKM. CDR3 length equals 14 residues. CDR3 sequence: CASRGSGSQHTIYF. In nucleotides, the CDR3 is TGTGCCAGCCGTGGCTCGGGGAGCCAGCACACCATATATTTT.

This chain joins TRBV28 and TRBJ2-3; 15 bases line up with TRBD2. Germline V gene lookup returns CDR1 MDHEN and CDR2 SYDVKM. J lost 7 bases, V lost 5 bases, and 10 bases had no gene match. This CDR3 spans 17 amino acids. CDR3 loop: CASSPTGLAGGYYTQYF. Written as DNA, the CDR3 is TGTGCCAGCAGTCCGACGGGACTAGCGGGGGGATACTATACGCAGTATTTT.

The chain couples TRBV6-4 to TRBJ2-7; no reliable D call. The CDR3 spans 13 residues. Trimming removed 3 bases at V and 5 bases at J, with 11 bases between. Per germline, CDR1 MRHNA and CDR2 SNTAGT. The CDR3 is CASSESEIHEQYF. The DNA for the CDR3 is TGTGCCAGCAGTGAATCGGAAATCCACGAGCAGTACTTC.

This chain connects TRBV19 to TRBJ2-3; D unresolved. The CDR3 has 14 residues. V was shortened by 8 bases and J by 1 base, with 13 bases between the two germline ends. Germline assignment: CDR1 LNHDA and CDR2 SQIVND (reference sequence). DNA of the CDR3: TGTGCCAGTCAAGACCTTCCTGGCACAGATACGCAGTATTTT. Translated, it gives CASQDLPGTDTQYF.

The rearrangement links TRBV14 to TRBJ1-5, with TRBD1 matching 8 bases. The CDR3 consists of 14 residues. Per the germline V gene, CDR1 is SGHDN and CDR2 is FVKESK. With V trimmed by 2 bases and J by 4 bases, 1 base remained unmatched. The CDR3 coding sequence is TGTGCCAGCAGCCAAACAGGGGGAAATCAGCCCCAGCATTTT. Translation gives CASSQTGGNQPQHF.